This T cell receptor (beta chain) was obtained from a study of human T cells and chemical hapten exposure. The germline V gene has CDR1 MNHEY and CDR2 SVGEGT. The V end lost 6 bases, the J end lost 7 bases, and 12 bases lay between the germline ends. The CDR3 totals 12 residues. Sample time point: patch test 2, 6 weeks after DPC sensitization. As to treatment: therapeutic diphenylcyclopropenone sensitization with weekly scalp DPC. Within the library, unique molecular identifiers were attached to each individual cDNA molecule. Each CDR3 protein is one row after TCRdb ran MiXCR on the RACE reads. The table has about 400,000 distinct CDR3 sequences, about 6% seen once.

The rearrangement joins TRBV6-2 or TRBV6-3 to TRBJ1-1; a weak D match, TRBD1 (6 bases). The sequences come from whole blood, collected in connection with sensitization to the hapten diphenylcyclopropenone (DPC). The sequence derives from a woman between 18 and 30 years old with alopecia areata. Some clones in this sample may be carry-over from other donors' samples. The CDR3 nucleotides read TGTGCCAGCAGAGACCGGACAGATGAAGCTTTCTTT. This codes for CASRDRTDEAFF.